Listed here is a single TCR beta chain. Its antigen remains unidentified. The entry originates in a study of blood T cells in healthy people across ages. The study, taken as a whole, reports: The authors considered diversity estimates from one million T cells to be underestimates.

A minimum of 7 million PBMCs was isolated per sample. Sample-barcoded 5' priming and a J-beta primer mix drove a second PCR of about 6 to 11 cycles. Tagging of each cDNA molecule was performed by a template-switch adaptor with 12 random nucleotides. There were at least 3 million CDR3-containing paired-end reads obtained from each sample. TCRdb analysed the 5' RACE reads with MiXCR anew, one entry per CDR3 protein. There are around 870,000 distinct CDR3 sequences in the sample; around 28% occur only once, and roughly 17% lies in the top ten. The germline CDR1 and CDR2 sequences are SGHAT and FQNNGV. CDR3 length: 15 residues. V gave up 1 base and J gave up 5 bases; unmatched junction bases: 7.

The sequencing input was blood. This sequence originates from an elderly woman in good health. The chain has TRBV11-2 and TRBJ1-1; TRBD1 agrees at 7 bases. The CDR3 spells CASSLGQGVGTEAFF. Written as DNA, the CDR3 is TGTGCCAGCAGCTTAGGACAGGGTGTTGGAACTGAAGCTTTCTTT.